These T cell receptor beta chains were read from a single sample in a study of beta chain features in type 1 diabetes. Clones were read by immunoSEQ multiplex PCR, and TCRdb kept only the in-frame ones, dropping some. Of over 500,000 clones listed, about 14% are singletons. Sequenced input: naive CD4+ T cells from blood. These receptors came from a man between 18 and 35 years old in good health. Each CDR3 is given with its conserved first and last residue. Fields, in order: D gene, J gene, V gene, clone size, CDR3 DNA, CDR3 protein. D genes are given only for firm matches. Clone size is shown for a subset of rows, as once, few, many or a class of expanded clone.

TRBD1,TRBJ1-2,TRBV4-3,few,TGCGCCAGCAGCCAAGATGAGACAGGGGGAAGCTACACCTTC,CASSQDETGGSYTF
-,TRBJ2-1,TRBV29-1,few,TGCAGCGTTGAGCGGACTTTCTCCAATGAGCAGTTCTTC,CSVERTFSNEQFF
TRBD1,TRBJ1-1,TRBV7-6,few,TGTGCCAGCAGCTTTAGGTTTACAGGGGAAGCGGACACTGAAGCTTTCTTT,CASSFRFTGEADTEAFF
TRBD1,TRBJ2-7,TRBV6-4,-,TGTGCCAGCAGTGCGGGGACAGGGACTACCTACGAGCAGTACTTC,CASSAGTGTTYEQYF
-,TRBJ2-7,TRBV7-2,-,TGTGCCAGCAGCTTAGCTCAACAACTCTACGAGCAGTACTTC,CASSLAQQLYEQYF
TRBD1,TRBJ1-2,TRBV4-3,-,TGCGCCAGCAGCCAAGATAATCGCCGGGACAGGGGAAGCTATGGCTACACCTTC,CASSQDNRRDRGSYGYTF
-,TRBJ2-2,TRBV6-5,-,TGTGCCAGCAGTTACTCGGGGTGGAGCACCGGGGAGCTGTTTTTT,CASSYSGWSTGELFF
TRBD1,TRBJ2-7,TRBV4-1,few,TGCGCCAGCAGCCCCCTCGACAGGGGGAGGTTTGTGGAGCAGTACTTC,CASSPLDRGRFVEQYF
-,TRBJ1-2,TRBV7-2,-,TGTGCCAGCAGCCCCGCTGGCCGGGGCCGATATGGCTACACCTTC,CASSPAGRGRYGYTF
-,TRBJ1-5,TRBV7-2,-,TGTGCCAGCAGCATCACCAGGGGTGGGAATCAGCCCCAGCATTTT,CASSITRGGNQPQHF
-,TRBJ1-5,TRBV6-5,few,TGTGCCAGCAGTCCCCGGGACCGAAGCAATCAGCCCCAGCATTTT,CASSPRDRSNQPQHF
TRBD1,TRBJ2-7,TRBV2,-,TGTGCCAGCAGGACTGACAGGGGCACCTACGAGCAGTACTTC,CASRTDRGTYEQYF
-,TRBJ1-5,TRBV5-1,-,TGCGCCAGCAGCTTGGGCAACAATCAGCCCCAGCATTTT,CASSLGNNQPQHF
TRBD1,TRBJ2-7,TRBV7-8,few,TGTGCCAGCAGCCGTATATGGACAGGTACATTGTACGAGCAGTACTTC,CASSRIWTGTLYEQYF
TRBD1,TRBJ1-5,TRBV9,few,TGTGCCAGCAGCGAGGGGGCTACTTATCAGCCCCAGCATTTT,CASSEGATYQPQHF
-,TRBJ1-2,TRBV28,-,TGTGCCAGCAGTTTAAAGGGGACCGGCTACACCTTC,CASSLKGTGYTF
-,TRBJ2-5,TRBV19,few,TGTGCCAGTAGTACAGGACAACAGACCCAGTACTTC,CASSTGQQTQYF
TRBD1,TRBJ1-6,TRBV2,few,TGTGCCCAGAGTCGGACAGGGGCAGATAATTCACCCCTCCACTTT,CAQSRTGADNSPLHF
-,TRBJ2-5,TRBV5-1,-,TGCGCCAGCAGCTTGGCCGGTGTAAGGGTCGAGACCCAGTACTTC,CASSLAGVRVETQYF
TRBD2,TRBJ2-7,TRBV7-2,-,TGTGCCAGCAGCCTAAGGGCGGGAGCCGTTACCTACGAGCAGTACTTC,CASSLRAGAVTYEQYF
-,TRBJ2-7,TRBV15,-,TGTGCCACCAGCAGAGTTGGCACTGCCTACGAGCAGTACTTC,CATSRVGTAYEQYF
-,TRBJ2-3,TRBV7-2,few,TGTGCCAGCAGCTTAGATGTAAAGTTATGGGACAATCCGCATACGCAGTATTTT,CASSLDVKLWDNPHTQYF
-,TRBJ1-6,TRBV7-8,few,TGTGCCAGCAGCTTTCCGACGTCTTTTTCACCCCTCCACTTT,CASSFPTSFSPLHF
-,TRBJ2-3,TRBV9,few,TGTGCCAGCAGCGACATGGTAGGAGATACGCAGTATTTT,CASSDMVGDTQYF
-,TRBJ2-7,TRBV28,-,TGTGCCAGCAGGTCGCTAGGGGGGTCCCTCTACGAGCAGTACTTC,CASRSLGGSLYEQYF
TRBD1,TRBJ2-7,TRBV11-2,-,TGTGCCACAAGGGGGCAGCCCAACTTCGGCGAGCAGTACTTC,CATRGQPNFGEQYF